The 27 T cell receptor beta chains reported below all come from one sample, sequenced in a study of cytomegalovirus exposure and HLA in healthy donors. Researchers ran the PCR with 60 Vbeta and 13 Jbeta primers. Produced via immunoSEQ multiplex PCR; TCRdb's table is partial and in-frame only. The repertoire holds fewer than 250,000 clones, with about 85% as singletons. Sample: PBMCs. These receptors were taken from a human donor in good health.

The chain combines TRBV28 with TRBJ1-4; TRBD1 is a possible D gene (6 bases). The CDR3 has 14 amino acids. V lost 11 bases to trimming and J lost 7 bases, with 20 bases between them. Germline V gene data show CDR1 as MDHEN and CDR2 as SYDVKM. CDR3 bases: TGTGCCGGGGGGGCAGCCTTAAGGGGTGAAAAACTGTTTTTT. Translating it yields CAGGAALRGEKLFF.

The V and J genes are TRBV7-9 and TRBJ2-1; 8 bases match TRBD2. Germline assignment: CDR1 SEHNR and CDR2 FQNEAQ (reference sequence). Trimming at V came to 1 base and at J to 10 bases, leaving 6 bases not matched to a gene. The CDR3 has 14 amino acids. The CDR3 DNA sequence: TGTGCCAGCAGCTTAGTAGGGCTAGCGGGCGAGCAGTTCTTC. This sequence encodes CASSLVGLAGEQFF.

On this clone itself: Sequence at one end of the junction differs from germline and may be a read error. This chain joins TRBV7-7 and TRBJ2-3, with TRBD2 as a possible D gene (5 bases). This CDR3 has 19 residues. Germline CDR1 SSHAT, CDR2 FNYEAQ (reference sequence). CDR3 nucleotide sequence: TGTGCTAGCAGCTTAGTTTCAAGCGGATTAATGACACGGCTGGATACGCAGTATTTT. It codes for CASSLVSSGLMTRLDTQYF.

The chain is built from TRBV5-1 and TRBJ2-1; 9 nucleotides match TRBD1. The CDR3 extends over 15 amino acids. Trimming took 5 bases from V and 7 from J; bases not matched to a gene: 10. CDR1 and CDR2 (germline): SGHRS, YFSETQ. CDR3 region: CASSPSGDRENEQFF. In DNA form, the CDR3 reads TGCGCCAGCAGTCCCTCTGGGGACAGGGAGAATGAGCAGTTCTTC.

This chain links TRBV5-1 with TRBJ2-5, with 13 bases aligning to TRBD2. The CDR3 has 17 amino acids. Looked up from germline, CDR1 is SGHRS and CDR2 is YFSETQ. Germline trimming cut 0 bases from V and 4 bases from J; bases unmatched to any gene: 6. As DNA, the CDR3 is TGCGCCAGCAGCTTGGCCCGGGGACTAGCGGGATCAGAGACCCAGTACTTC. Its protein product is CASSLARGLAGSETQYF.

The chain recombines TRBV7-2 with TRBJ2-7; 8 positions agree with TRBD2. V was pared by 3 bases and J by 0 bases, with 7 bases of the junction left unmatched. The CDR3 is made up of 16 amino acids. CDR1 is SGHTA and CDR2 is FQGNSA in the germline V gene. Here the CDR3 reads CASSFLAGGGSYEQYF. Written as DNA, the CDR3 is TGTGCCAGCAGCTTCCTCGCGGGGGGTGGCTCCTACGAGCAGTACTTC.

V usage is TRBV2 and J usage is TRBJ2-1; the D gene is possibly TRBD1 (5 bases). V dropped 9 bases and J dropped 10 bases, with 22 bases sitting between them. The CDR3 contains 14 residues. CDR1 and CDR2 from the germline V gene are SNHLY and FYNNEI. DNA for the CDR3: TGTGCCAGTCAGGGCCAGGTCAGAAATGGGGAGCAGTTCTTC. Translation: CASQGQVRNGEQFF.

This clone was observed a few times. The chain links TRBV18 to TRBJ2-7; 7 nucleotides align to TRBD1. The V gene's germline CDR1 is KGHSH and CDR2 LQKENI. The trim removed 1 base at V and 3 bases at J, leaving 0 bases unmatched. The CDR3 runs 13 residues. The CDR3 sequence is CASSPRDSYEQYF. As DNA, the CDR3 is TGTGCCAGCTCACCACGGGACAGCTACGAGCAGTACTTC.

V usage is TRBV18 and J usage is TRBJ1-1, with D unclear. The V gene lost 10 bases and the J gene lost 1 base, with 10 bases spanning the gap. The CDR3 has 12 residues. Germline V gene sequence: CDR1 KGHSH, CDR2 LQKENI. This CDR3 is CATRGSNTEAFF. The CDR3 bases are TGTGCCACACGCGGATCGAACACTGAAGCTTTCTTT.

The chain carries TRBV9 and TRBJ2-1; 11 bases are a match to TRBD1. The germline CDR1 and CDR2 sequences are SGDLS and YYNGEE. This CDR3 spans 15 amino acids. V lost 5 bases, J lost 9 bases, and 10 bases stayed unmatched. CDR3 DNA: TGTGCCAGCAGTAGACCGGGACAGGGGGATACTGAGCAGTTCTTC. Translated, it gives CASSRPGQGDTEQFF. The variable domain in full, with the rest retrieved from reference TRBV9 and TRBJ2-1, is DSGVTQTPKHLITATGQRVTLRCSPRSGDLSVYWYQQSLDQGLQFLIQYYNGEERAKGNILERFSAQQFPDLHSELNLSSLELGDSALYFCASSRPGQGDTEQFFGPGTRLTVL.

The chain employs TRBV2 and TRBJ2-4; 7 positions match TRBD1. The V segment lost 7 bases and the J segment 6 bases; nucleotides outside the gene matches: 18. The CDR3 length is 17 residues. Germline V gene sequence: CDR1 SNHLY, CDR2 FYNNEI. The CDR3 nucleotides are TGTGCCAGCACCAGAACCCGGGACAGCGCACGGGGAAACATTCAGTACTTC. This translates into CASTRTRDSARGNIQYF.

This chain connects TRBV7-9 to TRBJ2-3; D might be TRBD2 (6 bases). The length of the CDR3 is 13 residues. Deletions cut 8 bases from V and 4 bases from J, with 13 bases between. Germline CDR1 SEHNR, CDR2 FQNEAQ (reference sequence). The CDR3 bases are TGTGCCAGCTATTCGGGGGTAGCAGATACGCAGTATTTT. Translation: CASYSGVADTQYF.

The V call is TRBV9, the J call TRBJ1-2; D might be TRBD1 (6 bases). V lost 4 bases and J 7 bases, leaving 20 bases between the germline ends. CDR1 is SGDLS, CDR2 YYNGEE, per germline. The length of the CDR3 is 15 residues. The CDR3 reads CASSPYPGQLGGYTF. The CDR3 region has the DNA TGTGCCAGCAGCCCCTACCCAGGACAGCTCGGTGGCTACACCTTC.

The chain joins TRBV19 to TRBJ1-5, with D perhaps TRBD1 (6 bases). V was cut by 1 base and J by 4 bases, with 20 bases left in between. This CDR3 has 18 residues. The germline CDR1 and CDR2 sequences are LNHDA and SQIVND (reference sequence). This CDR3 is CASSIGRDTGTPNQPQHF. The CDR3 DNA sequence: TGTGCCAGTAGTATAGGCCGGGACACAGGGACCCCGAATCAGCCCCAGCATTTT.

The V and J genes are TRBV6-6 and TRBJ2-7, with D possibly matching TRBD1 (6 bases). This CDR3 is 16 amino acids long. Trimming left V 6 bases short and J 2 bases short, with 20 bases between. Germline CDR1 is MNHNY and CDR2 is SVGAGI (reference sequence). CDR3 DNA: TGTGCCAGCAGCCCCGTGGGGACACCATCCACCTACGAGCAGTACTTC. Its translation: CASSPVGTPSTYEQYF.

This chain uses TRBV28 with TRBJ2-5; 9 bases are shared with TRBD1. V was pared by 6 bases and J by 4 bases, with 9 bases of the junction left unmatched. The CDR3 totals 15 residues. Germline V lookup: CDR1 MDHEN, CDR2 SYDVKM. CDR3 nucleotides: TGTGCCAGCAGAGTAAGGGACAGGGCCCCAGAGACCCAGTACTTC. Amino acid sequence: CASRVRDRAPETQYF.

CDR3 amino acids: CASSLGAETQYF. DNA of the CDR3: TGTGCCAGCAGCTTGGGAGCAGAGACCCAGTACTTC. The rearrangement joins TRBV5-4 to TRBJ2-5; D not certain. The germline V gene encodes CDR1 SGHNT and CDR2 YYREEE (reference sequence). The germline V and J ends were trimmed by 0 bases and 4 bases, with 4 bases remaining between them. This CDR3 is built from 12 residues.

V and J are TRBV6-5 and TRBJ2-2; TRBD2 matches 12 bases. The CDR3 spans 15 residues. Germline CDR1 reads MNHEY; CDR2 reads SVGAGI. J gave up 9 bases and V 6 bases, and 8 bases lay outside the gene matches. The CDR3 DNA follows: TGTGCCAGCAGGCCCCTAGCGGGAGGGCCCCGGGAGCTGTTTTTT. The encoded protein is CASRPLAGGPRELFF.

The CDR3: CASSPETDYEQYF. CDR3 in DNA: TGTGCCAGCAGCCCGGAGACAGACTACGAGCAGTACTTC. This chain connects TRBV7-8 to TRBJ2-7; TRBD1 might be the D (5 bases). Deletions cut 5 bases from V and 3 bases from J, with 11 bases between. The CDR3 is made up of 13 amino acids. Germline V gives CDR1 SGHVS, CDR2 FQNEAQ.

In its sample, this clone was seen a few times. The same CDR3 also results from other DNA sequences found in this sample. This rearrangement joins TRBV29-1 to TRBJ2-7; 7 bases fit TRBD1. Germline V lookup: CDR1 SQVTM, CDR2 ANQGSEA. The CDR3 contains 12 residues. J gave up 0 bases and V 4 bases, and 0 bases lay outside the gene matches. For the CDR3, the DNA is TGCAGCGTTGGACAGGGCTCCTACGAGCAGTACTTC. Translating gives CSVGQGSYEQYF.

The chain has TRBV28 and TRBJ1-5, with D perhaps TRBD1 (5 bases). V was cut by 2 bases and J by 8 bases, with 16 bases left in between. The CDR3 extends over 15 amino acids. Germline V gene data show CDR1 as MDHEN and CDR2 as SYDVKM. The DNA of the CDR3 is TGTGCCAGCAGTTTAGAGGGGAGGGGATCTAAGCCCCAGCATTTT. Protein product: CASSLEGRGSKPQHF.

The genes are TRBV6-1 and TRBJ1-2; the match to TRBD1 covers 8 bases. Germline V gene sequence: CDR1 MNHNS, CDR2 SASEGT. V lost 1 base and J lost 5; bases outside the gene matches: 9. The CDR3 has 16 amino acids. This CDR3 is CASSEVPGGGGYGYTF. The CDR3 DNA sequence: TGTGCCAGCAGTGAAGTACCAGGGGGCGGAGGGTATGGCTACACCTTC.

CDR3 residues: CASSPGLAGESGELFF. The CDR3 coding sequence is TGTGCCAGCAGCCCCGGACTAGCGGGAGAGAGCGGGGAGCTGTTTTTT. The chain links TRBV9 to TRBJ2-2; TRBD2 aligns across 13 bases. Germline CDR1 reads SGDLS; CDR2 reads YYNGEE. V trimming: 4 bases; J trimming: 7 bases; junction bases outside the gene matches: 7. The CDR3 runs 16 residues.

V and J are TRBV6-5 and TRBJ2-7, with TRBD1 as a possible D gene (6 bases). V lost 6 bases and J 2 bases, leaving 14 bases between the germline ends. The CDR3 runs to 14 residues. The germline CDR1 and CDR2 sequences are MNHEY and SVGAGI. CDR3 protein: CASSRGLPPYEQYF. The CDR3 coding sequence is TGTGCCAGCAGCAGGGGTCTACCCCCCTACGAGCAGTACTTC.

The chain recombines TRBV7-8 with TRBJ1-2; D is unclear. In germline, CDR1 is SGHVS, CDR2 FQNEAQ. The CDR3 runs to 14 residues. V dropped 2 bases and J dropped 4 bases, with 11 bases sitting between them. The CDR3 spells CASSLSRISYGYTF. The CDR3 DNA is TGTGCCAGCAGCTTATCCAGGATTAGCTATGGCTACACCTTC.

The chain carries TRBV30 and TRBJ1-2; 8 bases map to TRBD1. J lost 6 bases, V lost 5 bases, and 11 bases had no gene match. Germline V gene lookup returns CDR1 GTSNPN and CDR2 SVGIG (reference sequence). The CDR3 spans 14 residues. This CDR3 reads CAWGVQGAENGYTF. CDR3 DNA sequence: TGTGCCTGGGGCGTCCAGGGGGCGGAGAATGGCTACACCTTC.

The V gene is TRBV7-9, the J gene TRBJ2-3, with 10 bases lining up with TRBD2. The CDR3 loop spans 15 amino acids. V lost 5 bases to trimming and J lost 6 bases; unmatched junction nucleotides: 8. Germline CDR1 SEHNR, CDR2 FQNEAQ (reference sequence). The CDR3 region has the DNA TGTGCCAGCAGCCGGATCAGCGGGAGGGCGGATACGCAGTATTTT. Protein product: CASSRISGRADTQYF.